This is a list of T cell receptor beta chains from one sample in a study of technical replicates of blood from several donors. Clones were read by immunoSEQ multiplex PCR, and TCRdb kept only the in-frame ones, dropping some. The sample has tens of thousands of clones; roughly 90% are singletons. Sequencing used PBMCs. These receptors all come from a human donor in good health. Some clones in this sample may be carry-over from other donors' samples. Both conserved end residues are trimmed from each CDR3.

len,j_gene,v_gene,CDR3aa
14,TRBJ2-1,TRBV9,ASSGRGAGLFNEQF
11,TRBJ1-2,TRBV30,AWGTGGNYGYT
11,TRBJ1-2,TRBV19,ASHLPNGYGYT
12,TRBJ2-3,TRBV5-1,ASSLSSSSDTQY
14,TRBJ1-2,TRBV7-2,ASSYLGQGNSYGYT
16,TRBJ1-4,TRBV5-1,ASSLAETGTDPNEKLF
13,TRBJ1-4,TRBV5-6,ASSFSGRRGEKLF
12,TRBJ1-2,TRBV7-2,ASSFRGSNYGYT
12,TRBJ2-5,TRBV7-8,ASSLGTGLETQY
9,TRBJ2-7,TRBV14,ASSTSYEQY
14,TRBJ2-7,TRBV13,ASSAGTSGINYEQY
11,TRBJ2-1,TRBV2,ASMAVGGNEQF
12,TRBJ2-2,TRBV13,ASSRDFSTGELF
9,TRBJ2-7,TRBV20-1,SARNVTELY
13,TRBJ2-2,TRBV5-1,ASPILGGHTGELF
13,TRBJ1-1,TRBV2,ASSEGVPGGTEAF
13,TRBJ2-3,TRBV5-1,ASSSQLDGLSVQY
11,TRBJ1-1,TRBV7-2,ASSVDRGREAF
10,TRBJ1-6,TRBV27,ASRNRESPLH
12,TRBJ2-7,TRBV5-5,ASSLGVLQLGQY
10,TRBJ1-1,TRBV6-6,ASSSTGREAF
14,TRBJ2-1,TRBV4-1,ASSHREGPSYNEQF
12,TRBJ1-5,TRBV21-1,ASSSRLSDQPQH
14,TRBJ2-7,TRBV21-1,ASSKSGDRGLYEQY
10,TRBJ1-3,TRBV29-1,SVATVGNTIY
13,TRBJ1-5,TRBV5-6,ASSLRGYSNQPQH
13,TRBJ2-7,TRBV7-6,ASSLVSGGFHEQY